These 9 T cell receptor beta chains originate from one sample sequenced in a study of PD-1 blockade in classical Hodgkin lymphoma. This sample's time point: cycle 4 day 1 (C4D1), after 5 to 7 weeks of nivolumab. Each patient experienced a relapse that followed autologous stem cell transplantation, and brentuximab vedotin exposure varied. Profiling relied on immunoSEQ multiplex PCR, and the TCRdb table lists in-frame clones only, not all of them. The data hold roughly 20,000 clones, with around three quarters observed a single time. The source material was peripheral blood mononuclear cells (PBMCs), sampled before the fourth cycle of nivolumab. The receptors originated from a human donor with classical Hodgkin lymphoma.

This chain uses TRBV28 with TRBJ1-1; no clear D. Germline V gives CDR1 MDHEN, CDR2 SYDVKM. The CDR3 runs to 13 residues. V gave up 5 bases and J gave up 1 base, with 8 bases separating them. CDR3 DNA: TGTGCCAGCAGTATCCTCGGGAACACTGAAGCTTTCTTT. Translated: CASSILGNTEAFF.

The chain recombines TRBV5-6 with TRBJ2-1; D perhaps matches TRBD1 (5 bases). CDR1 and CDR2 (germline): SGHDT, YYEEEE. The CDR3 sequence is 18 residues long. V gave up 0 bases and J gave up 13 bases, with 29 bases separating them. The CDR3 nucleotides read TGTGCCAGCAGCTTGGTGGGGATTAGTCAGAGCTTCTTGGGGCGCCAGTTCTTC. Translating it yields CASSLVGISQSFLGRQFF.

This clone has only one observation. This chain uses TRBV5-4 with TRBJ2-1; perhaps TRBD2 as D (6 bases). Trimming removed 3 bases from V and 6 bases from J, with 13 bases in between. This CDR3 is 14 amino acids long. Germline V gene sequence: CDR1 SGHNT, CDR2 YYREEE (reference sequence). The CDR3 bases are TGTGCCAGCAGCTCGACGACTAGTTTCAATGAGCAGTTCTTC. It translates to CASSSTTSFNEQFF.

Sample share makes this clone medium-sized (0.01 to 0.1%). V gene TRBV5-4 combines with J gene TRBJ2-1, with TRBD2 identical over 9 bases. The CDR3 sequence is 15 residues long. After removal of 3 bases from V and 5 bases from J, the junction contained 6 bases not matched to a gene. Per germline, CDR1 SGHNT and CDR2 YYREEE (reference sequence). The CDR3 spells CASSYVAGENNEQFF. In nucleotides, the CDR3 is TGTGCCAGCAGCTACGTAGCGGGAGAAAACAATGAGCAGTTCTTC.

V gene TRBV7-2 combines with J gene TRBJ2-7; perhaps TRBD2 as D (5 bases). The CDR3 covers 15 residues. Between the trimmed V and J ends, which lost 3 bases and 2 bases, there was a span of 14 bases. CDR1 and CDR2 (germline): SGHTA, FQGNSA. The CDR3 here is CASSLLTTGTYEQYF. DNA of the CDR3: TGTGCCAGCAGCTTGCTGACGACGGGAACCTACGAGCAGTACTTC.

The genes are TRBV10-3 and TRBJ2-3; TRBD2 is a possible D gene (5 bases). The CDR3 is made up of 14 amino acids. Germline-derived CDR1 and CDR2 are ENHRY and SYGVKD. The V and J ends lost 7 bases and 1 base respectively, with 12 bases between them. The CDR3 spells CAITAGVGTDTQYF. Written as DNA, the CDR3 is TGTGCCATCACTGCCGGGGTGGGCACAGATACGCAGTATTTT.

The chain links TRBV4-3 to TRBJ2-2; 8 bases agree with TRBD1. In germline, CDR1 is LGHNA, CDR2 YSLEER. CDR3 length: 17 amino acids. V lost 0 bases to trimming and J lost 7 bases; unmatched junction nucleotides: 10. The CDR3 DNA follows: TGCGCCAGCAGCCAAGACAATCAGGGGGCCTTCTTCGGGGAGCTGTTTTTT. Translation gives CASSQDNQGAFFGELFF.

The chain has TRBV2 and TRBJ2-5, with unresolved D. CDR1 is SNHLY, CDR2 FYNNEI, per germline. The V gene lost 7 bases and the J gene lost 2 bases, with 8 bases spanning the gap. The CDR3 is 12 amino acids. The CDR3 is CASIAAQETQYF. CDR3 bases: TGTGCCAGCATTGCGGCGCAAGAGACCCAGTACTTC.

This chain joins TRBV14 and TRBJ2-4; TRBD1 is a possible D gene (5 bases). V lost 3 bases, J lost 9 bases, and 6 bases lay in between. Germline V gene sequence: CDR1 SGHDN, CDR2 FVKESK. The CDR3 covers 11 residues. CDR3 loop: CASSQQGIQYF. The CDR3 bases are TGTGCCAGCAGCCAGCAGGGCATTCAGTACTTC.